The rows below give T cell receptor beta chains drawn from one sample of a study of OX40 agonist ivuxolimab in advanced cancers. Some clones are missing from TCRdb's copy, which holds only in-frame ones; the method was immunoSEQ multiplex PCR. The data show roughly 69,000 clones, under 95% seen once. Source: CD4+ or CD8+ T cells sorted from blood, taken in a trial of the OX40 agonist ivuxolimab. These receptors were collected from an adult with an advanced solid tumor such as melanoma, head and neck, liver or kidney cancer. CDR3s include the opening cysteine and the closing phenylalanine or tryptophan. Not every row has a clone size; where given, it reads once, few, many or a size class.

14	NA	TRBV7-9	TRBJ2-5	CASSPVLSGETQYF
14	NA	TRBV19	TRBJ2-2	CASKGQGATGELFF
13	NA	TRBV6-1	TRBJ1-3	CASRGGGRNTIYF
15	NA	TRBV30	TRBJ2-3	CAWSGGTGWADTQYF
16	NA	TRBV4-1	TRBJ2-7	CASSQPDRGRENEQYF
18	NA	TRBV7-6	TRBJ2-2	CASSLRVAGLGNTGELFF
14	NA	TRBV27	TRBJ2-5	CASSSGQSQETQYF
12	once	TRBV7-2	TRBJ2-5	CASSALQETQYF
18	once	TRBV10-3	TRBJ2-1	CAISGSSGGTFSYNEQFF
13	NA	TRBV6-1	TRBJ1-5	CASRGDNYQPQHF
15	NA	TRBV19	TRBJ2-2	CGTTSQFANTGELFF
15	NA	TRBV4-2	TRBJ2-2	CASKGGRENTGELFF
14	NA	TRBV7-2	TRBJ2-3	CASSSSGRTDTQYF
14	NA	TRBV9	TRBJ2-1	CASSVAPEPNEQFF
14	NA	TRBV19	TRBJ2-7	CASSPRAPQSEQYF
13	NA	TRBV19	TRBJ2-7	CASSIWRDGEQYF
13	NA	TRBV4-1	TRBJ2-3	CASSRILADTQYF
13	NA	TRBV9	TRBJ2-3	CASSAELPDTQYF
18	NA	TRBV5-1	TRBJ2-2	CASSKDLPGLAGAGELFF
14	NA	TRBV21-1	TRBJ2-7	CASSLLIGPSEQYF